The 5 T cell receptor beta chains below all came from one sample that was sequenced in a study of human T cells and chemical hapten exposure. Each CDR3 protein is one row after TCRdb ran MiXCR on the RACE reads. This sample carries about 98,000 distinct CDR3 sequences, 10% to 13% of them seen once, and the ten largest clones take 3.1%. Time point denoted: pre-sensitization, week 0. Treatment reported: therapeutic diphenylcyclopropenone sensitization with weekly scalp DPC. Sequenced here: whole blood, sampled in connection with sensitization to the hapten diphenylcyclopropenone (DPC). The receptors originated from a woman aged 55 to 70 with alopecia areata. Some clones in this sample may be carry-over from other donors' samples.

This clonotype was observed a few times. The chain is built from TRBV29-1 and TRBJ1-2; weak D call: TRBD1 (6 bases). The germline V gene has CDR1 SQVTM and CDR2 ANQGSEA. V lost 5 bases and J 8 bases, leaving 18 bases between the germline ends. This CDR3 contains 13 residues. CDR3 sequence: CSVSSQGLWGYTF. CDR3 sequence (DNA): TGCAGCGTTTCCTCCCAGGGGCTATGGGGCTACACCTTC. Together with reference TRBV29-1 and TRBJ1-2, the CDR3 gives the full variable domain: SAVISQKPSRDICQRGTSLTIQCQVDSQVTMMFWYRQQPGQSLTLIATANQGSEATYESGFVIDKFPISRPNLTFSTLTVSNMSPEDSSIYLCSVSSQGLWGYTFGSGTRLTVV.

This clonotype was seen ten or more times. This chain joins TRBV29-1 and TRBJ1-4, with D possibly TRBD1 on 5 matching bases. With 7 bases removed from V and 4 bases from J, the gap between germline ends came to 13 bases. The CDR3 runs to 13 residues. CDR1 and CDR2 (germline): SQVTM, ANQGSEA. CDR3 sequence (DNA): TGCAGCGGGTGGCGGGGCTTTAATGAAAAACTGTTTTTT. This translates into CSGWRGFNEKLFF.

The genes are TRBV10-3 and TRBJ2-1, with 8 bases matching TRBD2. CDR3 length equals 17 residues. Trimming took 3 bases from V and 7 from J; bases not matched to a gene: 14. The V gene's germline CDR1 is ENHRY and CDR2 SYGVKD. The CDR3 DNA reads as TGTGCCATCAGTGATGGGGGGACTAGTTTTCGATTAAATGAGCAGTTCTTC. Residues: CAISDGGTSFRLNEQFF.

The table lists this clonotype with many counts. The rearrangement links TRBV6-5 to TRBJ1-2; TRBD1 agrees at 7 bases. In germline, CDR1 is MNHEY, CDR2 SVGAGI. The J segment lost 8 bases and the V segment lost 9 bases, leaving 15 bases of the junction unmatched. The CDR3 consists of 14 residues. The CDR3 sequence: CASQQGIPDAGYTF. The DNA of the CDR3 is TGTGCCAGTCAACAGGGGATCCCGGACGCAGGCTACACCTTC.

In its sample, this clonotype was seen a few times. This rearrangement joins TRBV29-1 to TRBJ1-5, with D perhaps matching TRBD1 (5 bases). CDR1 is SQVTM and CDR2 is ANQGSEA in the germline V gene. V was pared by 6 bases and J by 0 bases, with 9 bases between. The CDR3 is 13 residues long. In DNA, the CDR3 is TGCAGCGTCTCAACAGGTAGCAATCAGCCCCAGCATTTT. It encodes CSVSTGSNQPQHF.